One sample yielded the 10 T cell receptor beta chains listed below, sequenced in a study of monozygotic twins with inflammatory bowel disease. TCRdb reanalyzed the 5' RACE reads and collapses them to one entry per CDR3 protein, without DNA. The table counts 210,000 or so distinct CDR3 sequences; under 8.5% lies in the top ten. The specimen sequenced was blood. These receptors all stem from a human donor with ulcerative colitis or Crohn's disease, or a healthy co-twin of an affected twin (not recorded which).

The CDR3 sequence: CASSSTGVDNQPQHF. The genes are TRBV5-6 and TRBJ1-5; TCRdb's D call of TRBD1 is untestable without DNA. The CDR3 is 15 amino acids. Per germline, CDR1 SGHDT and CDR2 YYEEEE.

In terms of frequency, this clonotype is medium-sized. The gene calls are TRBV2 and TRBJ2-1. This CDR3 contains 13 residues. Germline V gene lookup returns CDR1 SNHLY and CDR2 FYNNEI. The chain's CDR3 is CASNRGEDDEQFF.

The chain couples TRBV3-1 to TRBJ1-1. Germline values: CDR1 LGHDT, CDR2 YNNKEL (reference sequence). CDR3 size: 11 residues. Here the CDR3 reads CASSQSHEAFF.

This chain uses TRBV5-1 with TRBJ1-6; TCRdb's D call of TRBD1 is untestable without DNA. The germline V gene has CDR1 SGHRS and CDR2 YFSETQ. CDR3 size: 17 residues. The CDR3 is CASSSAGGISYNSPLHF.

J is TRBJ1-2 and V is TRBV6-6; no DNA is available, so the TRBD1 call from TCRdb remains unchecked. CDR3 length equals 14 residues. Germline V CDR1 and CDR2: MNHNY, SVGAGI (reference sequence). CDR3 sequence: CASSYGDGNYGYTF.

The chain uses TRBV28 and TRBJ2-2. CDR1 is MDHEN, CDR2 SYDVKM, per germline. The CDR3 covers 11 residues. The CDR3 here is CASSRRGELFF.

Here the CDR3 reads CSVEGADNEQFF. The V gene is TRBV29-1, the J gene TRBJ2-1; TCRdb proposes TRBD1, but this gene call is untestable without DNA. The CDR3 is made up of 12 amino acids. Looked up from germline, CDR1 is SQVTM and CDR2 is ANQGSEA.

CDR3 protein: CASSWEASGTYEQYF. V gene TRBV7-6 combines with J gene TRBJ2-7; the D call from TCRdb, TRBD2, cannot be confirmed without DNA. This CDR3 contains 15 residues. Germline V gene sequence: CDR1 SGHVS, CDR2 FNYEAQ.

The rearrangement uses TRBV12-3 or TRBV12-4 and TRBJ1-2; TCRdb selects TRBD1, and the lack of DNA leaves this call unchecked. CDR3 length equals 14 residues. The CDR3 sequence is CASSGLAGAYGYTF.

This rearrangement joins TRBV12-3 or TRBV12-4 to TRBJ1-2. The CDR3 has 13 amino acids. The CDR3 sequence: CASSREGLSGYTF.